This TCR beta chain originates from a study of blood T cell repertoires in COVID-19. Turning to the study itself: Samples taken during acute and convalescent COVID-19 were collected in the United States, Italy and Spain.

Assay: immunoSEQ multiplex PCR; the TCRdb copy retains only in-frame clones and omits some. The sample has 90,000 to 100,000 clones, 65% to 85% seen once; the top ten hold about 2%. The CDR3 has 13 amino acids. The germline CDR1 and CDR2 sequences are KGHDR and SFDVKD. V shed 6 bases and J 5 bases; nucleotides not matched to a gene: 4. What was sequenced was peripheral blood. The sequence was collected from a man in his 70s with active or convalescent COVID-19. The chain recombines TRBV24-1 with TRBJ2-7, with 9 positions matching TRBD1. The CDR3 loop is CATSRTGGNEQYF. DNA of the CDR3: TGTGCCACCAGTCGTACAGGGGGCAACGAGCAGTACTTC.